The clone carrying this T cell receptor (beta chain) has only a few counts. The source of the sample is a study of CD8+ T cells in alopecia areata. Following extraction, RNA underwent reverse transcription to cDNA, which served as the sequencing template. Some clones are missing from TCRdb's copy, which holds only in-frame ones; the method was immunoSEQ multiplex PCR. The sample has about 140,000 clones, 55% seen once. Germline lookup yields CDR1 GTSNPN and CDR2 SVGIG (reference sequence). This CDR3 is built from 13 residues. Deletions cut 0 bases from V and 5 bases from J, with 10 bases between. The sequence came from a human donor in good health. The genes are TRBV30 and TRBJ1-1; unclear D gene. The source material was CD4+ T cells sorted from blood. The CDR3 coding sequence is TGTGCCTGGAGTGTACAACCGTGGACTGAAGCTTTCTTT. It encodes CAWSVQPWTEAFF.